These T cell receptor beta chains were read from a single sample in a study of blood T cell repertoires in COVID-19. The repertoire was sequenced with immunoSEQ multiplex PCR; TCRdb's copy has only in-frame clones and lacks some. The sample lists 80,000 to 95,000 clones, roughly 83% seen once, with 30% to 35% in the top ten. Sequencing was done on a sample of peripheral blood. These receptors were taken from a woman aged 80 or over with active or convalescent COVID-19. Each CDR3 is given with its conserved first and last residue. The order of the fields is V gene, clone size, J gene, D gene, CDR3 protein, CDR3 DNA. D genes are given only for firm matches. The size entry is marked missing in some rows and otherwise reads once, few, many or a size class.

>TRBV15|-|TRBJ1-6|TRBD1
CATSPGGARLNSPLHF
TGTGCCACCAGTCCAGGGGGCGCCCGTTTAAATTCACCCCTCCACTTT
>TRBV11-1|-|TRBJ2-3|TRBD2
CASSPQAGALTDTQYF
TGTGCCAGCAGCCCTCAAGCGGGGGCCCTCACAGATACGCAGTATTTT
>TRBV5-4|-|TRBJ2-5|TRBD2
CASSLSGGQETQYF
TGTGCCAGCAGCTTGTCCGGGGGGCAAGAGACCCAGTACTTC
>TRBV28|-|TRBJ2-5|-
CASSVGRTVMKTQYF
TGTGCCAGTTCCGTCGGGAGGACAGTGATGAAGACCCAGTACTTC
>TRBV9|-|TRBJ2-2|TRBD1
CASSPTTGGNTGELFF
TGTGCCAGCAGCCCTACGACAGGGGGCAACACCGGGGAGCTGTTTTTT
>TRBV6-6|once|TRBJ1-6|-
CASTEAGVLPLHF
TGTGCCAGCACTGAGGCAGGGGTTTTACCCCTCCACTTT
>TRBV2|-|TRBJ1-1|-
CASSTKLGGPEAFF
TGTGCCAGCAGTACAAAATTAGGAGGACCTGAAGCTTTCTTT
>TRBV4-1|-|TRBJ2-1|-
CASSLTSPSYNEQFF
TGCGCCAGCAGCCTTACTAGCCCCTCCTACAATGAGCAGTTCTTC
>TRBV4-1|-|TRBJ1-2|TRBD1
CASSHSGTGDYGYTF
TGCGCCAGCAGCCACTCCGGGACAGGGGACTATGGCTACACCTTC
>TRBV5-5|once|TRBJ2-7|TRBD2
CASIGRGGTSVYEQYF
TGTGCCAGCATCGGACGGGGGGGAACCTCTGTCTACGAGCAGTACTTC
>TRBV7-9|-|TRBJ2-2|-
CATKGPGPTGELFF
TGTGCCACCAAGGGGCCTGGGCCCACCGGGGAGCTGTTTTTT
>TRBV28|-|TRBJ2-7|TRBD2
CASSPGGVTYEQYF
TGTGCCAGCAGCCCCGGGGGGGTCACCTACGAGCAGTACTTC
>TRBV7-6|once|TRBJ2-3|TRBD2
CASSLGLAEPADTQYF
TGTGCCAGCAGCTTGGGACTAGCGGAGCCCGCAGATACGCAGTATTTT
>TRBV24-1|-|TRBJ2-1|-
CATSEYSPSGNEQFF
TGTGCCACCAGTGAATACAGCCCTTCCGGCAATGAGCAGTTCTTC
>TRBV6-6|-|TRBJ1-2|TRBD1
CASSSRQGNDYGYTF
TGTGCCAGCAGTTCCCGACAGGGGAACGACTATGGCTACACCTTC
>TRBV28|-|TRBJ1-2|TRBD1
CASSRLDRGDGYTF
TGTGCCAGCAGCAGACTCGACAGGGGCGATGGCTACACCTTC
>TRBV27|-|TRBJ2-2|-
CASSPRQVANTGELFF
TGTGCCAGCAGTCCCAGACAGGTCGCGAACACCGGGGAGCTGTTTTTT
>TRBV24-1|-|TRBJ2-2|TRBD2
CATRPRGGTGELFF
TGTGCCACCAGACCGCGGGGGGGCACCGGGGAGCTGTTTTTT
>TRBV7-2|-|TRBJ2-1|-
CASSLYPGWSSYNEQFF
TGTGCCAGCAGCCTATACCCAGGGTGGAGCTCCTACAATGAGCAGTTCTTC
>TRBV6-5|-|TRBJ1-1|-
CASSLQGPSAAFF
TGTGCCAGCAGTCTTCAGGGGCCCTCTGCAGCTTTCTTT
>TRBV21-1|-|TRBJ2-2|-
CASSKVRGVSQKAASFKGSGELFF
TGTGCCAGCAGCAAAGTACGGGGGGTCTCGCAGAAAGCAGCTTCATTTAAGGGGAGCGGGGAGCTGTTTTTT
>TRBV7-6|-|TRBJ2-6|TRBD1
CASSLVDGTGLSGANVLTF
TGTGCCAGCAGCTTAGTTGACGGGACAGGTTTATCTGGGGCCAACGTCCTGACTTTC
>TRBV6-5|-|TRBJ2-5|-
CASSTGAGWGETQYF
TGTGCCAGCAGCACCGGAGCAGGGTGGGGAGAGACCCAGTACTTC
>TRBV11-2|-|TRBJ1-1|TRBD1
CASSLEGTVTTEAFF
TGTGCCAGCAGCTTAGAGGGGACAGTAACTACTGAAGCTTTCTTT
>TRBV4-3|-|TRBJ1-1|-
CASSQNYSPDPKF
TGCGCCAGCAGCCAGAATTACAGCCCTGACCCCAAATTT
>TRBV19|-|TRBJ1-1|-
CASSKRDTEAFF
TGTGCCAGTAGTAAGAGGGACACTGAAGCTTTCTTT
>TRBV6-4|-|TRBJ1-5|-
CARSRTGKRDQPQHF
TGTGCCAGATCTAGAACAGGGAAGAGGGATCAGCCCCAGCATTTT
>TRBV10-3|-|TRBJ1-3|-
CAVQGSSGNTIYF
TGTGCCGTACAGGGTAGCTCTGGAAACACCATATATTTT
>TRBV6-6|-|TRBJ2-7|TRBD1
CASSKFLQGSSYEQYF
TGTGCCAGCAGTAAATTTCTACAGGGGAGCTCCTACGAGCAGTACTTC
>TRBV25-1|-|TRBJ1-4|TRBD1
CASGRQGAANEKLFF
TGTGCCAGCGGAAGACAGGGGGCGGCTAATGAAAAACTGTTTTTT
>TRBV19|once|TRBJ1-5|-
CASSGGPRTVERRPQHF
TGTGCCAGTAGTGGGGGCCCTAGGACAGTGGAGCGGCGGCCCCAGCATTTT
>TRBV5-4|-|TRBJ1-5|-
CASSFGPGSGQPQHF
TGTGCCAGCAGCTTTGGGCCGGGGTCGGGTCAGCCCCAGCATTTT
>TRBV7-3|-|TRBJ1-3|-
CASSPSSGNTIYF
TGTGCCAGCAGCCCCTCGAGTGGAAACACCATATATTTT
>TRBV9|-|TRBJ2-2|TRBD2
CASNPRWTSGKANTGELFF
TGTGCCAGCAACCCGCGTTGGACTAGCGGGAAGGCGAACACCGGGGAGCTGTTTTTT
>TRBV6-2/TRBV6-3|-|TRBJ2-7|-
CASSPYYEQYF
TGTGCCAGCAGCCCCTACTACGAGCAGTACTTC
>TRBV6-2/TRBV6-3|-|TRBJ1-2|-
CASSYSPGGEDYGYTF
TGTGCCAGCAGTTACTCACCAGGAGGGGAGGACTATGGCTACACCTTC
>TRBV30|-|TRBJ1-5|-
CAWSGGADQPQHF
TGTGCCTGGAGCGGGGGGGCGGATCAGCCCCAGCATTTT
>TRBV2|few|TRBJ2-2|-
CASSSGITPGELFF
TGTGCCAGCAGTTCAGGGATTACCCCCGGGGAGCTGTTTTTT
>TRBV2|few|TRBJ1-3|-
CASGETTNSGNTIYF
TGTGCCAGCGGAGAAACCACCAACTCTGGAAACACCATATATTTT
>TRBV5-1|once|TRBJ2-3|TRBD1
CASSSRTGEDTQYF
TGCGCCAGCAGCTCCCGGACAGGGGAAGATACGCAGTATTTT
>TRBV28|-|TRBJ1-5|-
CASVGAPNQPQHF
TGTGCCAGCGTTGGGGCACCCAATCAGCCCCAGCATTTT
>TRBV3-1/TRBV3-2|-|TRBJ1-1|-
CASSPYDRQNTEAFF
TGTGCCAGCAGCCCCTACGACAGACAGAACACTGAAGCTTTCTTT